This T cell receptor beta chain was identified during a study of shared clonotypes between healthy human individuals. CDR3 length: 13 residues. Trimming took off 1 base at V and 8 bases at J, with 11 bases between the two ends. In germline, CDR1 is MGHDK, CDR2 SYGVNS. Study-level findings and limits: Some naive CD4 clonotypes, 4% to 6%, turned up in common across four donors.

All donors were Caucasian adults living in Nashville, Tennessee. With regard to this clone: Its antigen is as yet unknown.

TCRdb keeps only in-frame clones here, not all; method: immunoSEQ multiplex PCR. The top ten clones hold more than 40% of a sample with more than 80,000 clones, less than 80% of them seen once. The clonotype was recovered from a man in his thirties or forties in good health. Sequencing was performed on memory CD8+ T cells sorted from blood. The subset here: CD45RO+ cells pooled with CCR7-negative TemRA cells. This rearrangement joins TRBV25-1 to TRBJ1-2; D gene uncertain. CDR3 in DNA: TGTGCCAGCAGTGAATCTAGGGAAGAGGGCTACACCTTC. It is translated as CASSESREEGYTF.